Following are 16 T cell receptor beta chains from one sample sequenced in a study of T cells in Graves' hyperthyroidism and ophthalmopathy. Using RNA transcripts as the source, TCR beta CDR3 regions were amplified. With the HTBI primer set, the TCR CDR3 went through a first round of RT-PCR. TCRdb passed the multiplex PCR reads through MiXCR, listing each CDR3 protein once. This sample has 600,000 to 900,000 distinct CDR3 sequences, with roughly 17% found just once. Specimen: blood. All receptors come from a man between 18 and 29 years old with Graves' hyperthyroidism.

This clonotype was seen a handful of times. The chain couples TRBV9 to TRBJ2-3; TRBD1 aligns across 11 bases. This CDR3 has 18 residues. The V segment lost 4 bases and the J segment 1 base; nucleotides outside the gene matches: 11. Per the germline V gene, CDR1 is SGDLS and CDR2 is YYNGEE. The CDR3 region has the DNA TGTGCCAGCAGCCGGGACAGGGGGAAGCGGGACGGCACAGATACGCAGTATTTT. Translated: CASSRDRGKRDGTDTQYF.

V and J are TRBV19 and TRBJ1-2; 10 bases agree with TRBD1. The CDR3 length is 14 residues. Germline V lookup: CDR1 LNHDA, CDR2 SQIVND (reference sequence). V gave up 4 bases and J gave up 6 bases; unmatched junction bases: 5. CDR3 sequence: CASSREDRGNGYTF. The CDR3 region has the DNA TGTGCCAGTAGTAGAGAGGACAGGGGGAATGGCTACACCTTC.

This clonotype has only a few counts. The V and J genes are TRBV3-1 and TRBJ2-2; TRBD2 agrees at 8 bases. The germline V gene has CDR1 LGHDT and CDR2 YNNKEL (reference sequence). CDR3 length: 17 residues. V lost 2 bases to trimming and J lost 6 bases; unmatched junction nucleotides: 11. The CDR3 DNA sequence: TGTGCCAGCAGCCAATCTGAAGGGACTAGTGCCGCCGGGGAGCTGTTTTTT. Translated: CASSQSEGTSAAGELFF.

This clonotype was observed once. With a much larger clone just one base away, this may be a read error. This is likely a read error, given that the CDR3 carries no conserved phenylalanine or tryptophan at its end. CDR3 coding DNA: TGTGCCAGCACTGGAAGCACAGATACGCAGTATTGT. The encoded protein is CASTGSTDTQYC. The rearrangement links TRBV12-3 or TRBV12-4 to TRBJ2-3; the D is unclear. Trimming cost V 7 bases and J 0 bases, with 5 bases left between them. This CDR3 region has 12 residues.

This chain links TRBV2 with TRBJ2-5; D is possibly TRBD2 (5 bases). Germline-derived CDR1 and CDR2 are SNHLY and FYNNEI. The CDR3 runs 15 residues. V was trimmed by 9 bases and J by 2 bases, leaving 19 bases between them. CDR3 region: CASMREYDIQETQYF. The DNA of the CDR3 is TGTGCCAGTATGAGGGAATATGATATACAAGAGACCCAGTACTTC.

This clonotype was seen many times. Here the CDR3 DNA reads TGTGCCAGCAGCCCGAGGACAGGGGAAGATACGCAGTATTTT. Its translation is CASSPRTGEDTQYF. The chain joins TRBV5-5 to TRBJ2-3, with 9 bases aligning to TRBD1. The V gene end was trimmed by 4 bases and the J gene end by 5 bases; junction bases not matched to a gene: 5. CDR3 size: 14 residues. Looked up from germline, CDR1 is SGHKS and CDR2 is YYEKEE (reference sequence).

The gene calls are TRBV20-1 and TRBJ2-7; D is undetermined. Trimming took off 5 bases at V and 0 bases at J, with 14 bases between the two ends. In germline, CDR1 is DFQATT, CDR2 SNEGSKA (reference sequence). This CDR3 is built from 14 residues. The CDR3 here is CSASPGPRSYEQYF. The CDR3 DNA sequence: TGCAGTGCTTCACCGGGTCCCCGCTCCTACGAGCAGTACTTC.

This clonotype was picked up a small number of times. The rearrangement joins TRBV9 to TRBJ2-3; 7 nucleotides line up with TRBD1. The CDR3 length is 16 residues. CDR1 and CDR2 from the germline V gene are SGDLS and YYNGEE. V gave up 4 bases and J gave up 0 bases; unmatched junction bases: 8. In nucleotides, the CDR3 is TGTGCCAGCAGCACTCGGACAGGCCTTAGCACAGATACGCAGTATTTT. Translated: CASSTRTGLSTDTQYF.

The chain combines TRBV19 with TRBJ1-3, with TRBD1 identical over 9 bases. Unmatched junction bases numbered 14, after V lost 7 bases and J lost 4 bases. The CDR3 totals 17 residues. CDR1 is LNHDA and CDR2 is SQIVND in the germline V gene (reference sequence). CDR3 residues: CASKGTGGAKKGNTIYF. The DNA of the CDR3 is TGTGCCAGTAAAGGAACAGGGGGCGCGAAGAAAGGAAACACCATATATTTT. The full variable domain, completed using reference TRBV19 and TRBJ1-3, is DGGITQSPKYLFRKEGQNVTLSCEQNLNHDAMYWYRQDPGQGLRLIYYSQIVNDFQKGDIAEGYSVSREKKESFPLTVTSAQKNPTAFYLCASKGTGGAKKGNTIYFGEGSWLTVV.

In this sample, this clonotype turned up a few times. The V gene is TRBV4-1, the J gene TRBJ2-2; D call uncertain. Germline CDR1 reads MGHRA; CDR2 reads YSYEKL. CDR3 length: 15 amino acids. V was cut by 2 bases and J by 2 bases, with 9 bases left in between. In DNA form, the CDR3 reads TGCGCCAGCAGCCAATTACAGACCAACACCGGGGAGCTGTTTTTT. Translated: CASSQLQTNTGELFF.

This clonotype was recorded at least ten times. This chain links TRBV9 with TRBJ1-2, with 8 bases aligning to TRBD1. The CDR3 has 16 residues. V lost 3 bases, J lost 0 bases, and 7 bases stayed unmatched. The germline CDR1 and CDR2 sequences are SGDLS and YYNGEE. The CDR3 reads CASSETGDSANYGYTF. The CDR3 nucleotides are TGTGCCAGCAGCGAGACAGGGGACTCAGCTAACTATGGCTACACCTTC.

A remark on this clonotype: This may stem from a read error, because a much larger clone lies one nucleotide away. V gene TRBV3-1 combines with J gene TRBJ1-1; maybe TRBD1 (5 bases). There are 17 residues in the CDR3. Germline CDR1 reads LGHDT; CDR2 reads YNNKEL (reference sequence). This chain's CDR3 is CVSSPLGGDRKNTEAFF. The DNA for the CDR3 is TGTGTCAGCAGCCCCCTAGGAGGGGATCGGAAGAACACTGAAGCTTTCTTT.

This clonotype was picked up many times. The chain carries TRBV20-1 and TRBJ1-5, with D perhaps matching TRBD1 (6 bases). Trimming cost V 2 bases and J 5 bases, with 10 bases left between them. Looked up from germline, CDR1 is DFQATT and CDR2 is SNEGSKA (reference sequence). This CDR3 contains 13 residues. The CDR3 bases are TGCAGTGCTAGATATACAGGGTATCAGCCCCAGCATTTT. As protein: CSARYTGYQPQHF.

The chain's CDR3 is CSASPGQGLTGELFF. The CDR3 DNA reads TGCAGTGCTAGCCCGGGACAGGGGTTGACCGGGGAGCTGTTTTTT. The chain is built from TRBV20-1 and TRBJ2-2; 10 nucleotides agree with TRBD1. Looked up from germline, CDR1 is DFQATT and CDR2 is SNEGSKA (reference sequence). The CDR3 loop spans 15 amino acids. V shed 3 bases and J 5 bases; nucleotides not matched to a gene: 6.

This clonotype was seen only a few times. DNA for the CDR3: TGCAGCGTTGAAGGTGGCGCGGGCGGCGGAGAGCAGTTCTTC. This sequence encodes CSVEGGAGGGEQFF. This chain joins TRBV29-1 and TRBJ2-1, with a weak D call TRBD2 (5 bases). Germline V lookup: CDR1 SQVTM, CDR2 ANQGSEA. The CDR3 length is 14 residues. V dropped 1 base and J dropped 10 bases, with 17 bases sitting between them.

This clonotype was picked up many times. The chain employs TRBV18 and TRBJ1-4; 8 nucleotides agree with TRBD1. Germline V gives CDR1 KGHSH, CDR2 LQKENI. The CDR3 runs 14 residues. J gave up 7 bases and V 3 bases, and 4 bases lay outside the gene matches. CDR3 sequence (DNA): TGTGCCAGCTCACCCAGGGGGCTCTCTGAAAAACTGTTTTTT. This encodes CASSPRGLSEKLFF.